A single sample gave rise to the 27 T cell receptor beta chains below, sequenced in a study of blood T cell repertoires in COVID-19. Clones were read by immunoSEQ multiplex PCR, and TCRdb kept only the in-frame ones, dropping some. The repertoire consists of about 160,000 clones, with roughly 93% occurring once and the leading ten covering 2% to 3%. The sequencing sample was made of peripheral blood. All receptors come from a man aged 18 to 29 with acute or convalescent COVID-19.

Of note for this clone: Germline and junction disagree at one end, which may indicate a read error. The genes are TRBV6-1 and TRBJ1-1; perhaps TRBD1 as D (5 bases). Germline CDR1 and CDR2: MNHNS and SASEGT. CDR3 length: 13 amino acids. The CDR3 DNA reads TGTGCCAGCAGCGAAGACAGCTACACTGAAGCTTTCTTT. Amino acids: CASSEDSYTEAFF.

This chain uses TRBV24-1 with TRBJ1-1; 7 bases line up with TRBD1. The germline V gene has CDR1 KGHDR and CDR2 SFDVKD. The CDR3 runs to 17 residues. V shed 3 bases and J 3 bases; nucleotides not matched to a gene: 12. CDR3 sequence: CATSDDQGVGLDTEAFF. CDR3 nucleotides: TGTGCCACCAGTGATGACCAGGGGGTTGGGCTGGACACTGAAGCTTTCTTT.

V and J are TRBV18 and TRBJ1-6; TRBD1 matches 10 bases. Germline CDR1 is KGHSH and CDR2 is LQKENI. The CDR3 is 16 amino acids. With 3 bases clipped from V and 7 bases from J, the junction kept 6 bases outside the gene matches. CDR3 in amino acids: CASSPLDRGTNSPLHF. CDR3 coding DNA: TGTGCCAGCTCACCCCTGGACAGGGGGACCAATTCACCCCTCCACTTT.

V usage is TRBV6-1 and J usage is TRBJ2-1; TRBD2 matches 14 bases. Germline V CDR1 and CDR2: MNHNS, SASEGT. CDR3 size: 15 residues. V was pared by 6 bases and J by 9 bases, with 7 bases of the junction left unmatched. CDR3 in DNA: TGTGCCAGCAGCGACGGGACTAGCGGGAGTGGTGAGCAGTTCTTC. It encodes CASSDGTSGSGEQFF.

The V gene is TRBV5-1, the J gene TRBJ1-1; D is possibly TRBD1 (5 bases). The V end lost 2 bases, the J end lost 0 bases, and 14 bases lay between the germline ends. The germline V gene encodes CDR1 SGHRS and CDR2 YFSETQ. The CDR3 totals 16 residues. In DNA form, the CDR3 reads TGCGCCAGCAGCTTAGGGGATTTCAGAGTGAACACTGAAGCTTTCTTT. Translation: CASSLGDFRVNTEAFF.

This chain links TRBV18 with TRBJ1-1; D is perhaps TRBD1 (6 bases). The germline V and J ends were trimmed by 2 bases and 0 bases, with 13 bases remaining between them. In germline, CDR1 is KGHSH, CDR2 LQKENI. CDR3 length: 16 amino acids. CDR3 residues: CASSPTAGTMNTEAFF. The CDR3 bases are TGTGCCAGCTCACCAACGGCAGGGACAATGAACACTGAAGCTTTCTTT. Full variable domain (rest looked up from reference TRBV18 and TRBJ1-1): NAGVMQNPRHLVRRRGQEARLRCSPMKGHSHVYWYRQLPEEGLKFMVYLQKENIIDESGMPKERFSAEFPKEGPSILRIQQVVRGDSAAYFCASSPTAGTMNTEAFFGQGTRLTVV.

The chain links TRBV30 to TRBJ2-7; TRBD2 might be the D (6 bases). Germline CDR1 and CDR2: GTSNPN and SVGIG (reference sequence). The CDR3 runs 12 residues. Trimming shortened V by 5 bases and J by 3 bases, and 11 bases separated the two germline ends. CDR3 amino acids: CAWGDGSYEQYF. The CDR3 nucleotides are TGTGCCTGGGGGGACGGGAGCTACGAGCAGTACTTC.

This chain links TRBV5-4 with TRBJ1-2; D possibly corresponds to TRBD1 (5 bases). The CDR3 runs to 15 residues. V was trimmed by 0 bases and J by 1 base, leaving 10 bases between them. The germline V gene has CDR1 SGHNT and CDR2 YYREEE (reference sequence). The CDR3 DNA follows: TGTGCCAGCAGCTTGGCCCAGGGCTTTAACTATGGCTACACCTTC. Translation: CASSLAQGFNYGYTF.

The chain employs TRBV27 and TRBJ1-1, with D possibly matching TRBD1 (6 bases). The CDR3 has 16 amino acids. V was cut by 4 bases and J by 0 bases, with 15 bases left in between. CDR1 MNHEY and CDR2 SMNVEV come from the germline V gene (reference sequence). The CDR3 nucleotides are TGTGCCAGCAGTTCCCCGCGCGGGGGCCTGAACACTGAAGCTTTCTTT. It is translated as CASSSPRGGLNTEAFF.

The chain joins TRBV27 to TRBJ2-7; D might be TRBD2 (6 bases). The CDR3 has 12 amino acids. With 6 bases removed from V and 4 bases from J, the gap between germline ends came to 10 bases. Germline V gene data show CDR1 as MNHEY and CDR2 as SMNVEV (reference sequence). This chain's CDR3 is CASSLRGYEQYF. The CDR3 nucleotides are TGTGCCAGCAGCCTCCGGGGGTACGAGCAGTACTTC.

The chain employs TRBV11-2 and TRBJ1-1; 9 bases line up with TRBD1. Germline CDR1 is SGHAT and CDR2 is FQNNGV. V lost 7 bases to trimming and J lost 11 bases; unmatched junction nucleotides: 11. The CDR3 spans 13 residues. As DNA, the CDR3 is TGTGCCAGCAAACTAGGACAGGGGCTGTCGGCTTTCTTT. Its translation: CASKLGQGLSAFF. Looking up the rest from reference TRBV11-2 and TRBJ1-1 gives the full variable domain: EAGVAQSPRYKIIEKRQSVAFWCNPISGHATLYWYQQILGQGPKLLIQFQNNGVVDDSQLPKDRFSAERLKGVDSTLKIQPAKLEDSAVYLCASKLGQGLSAFFGQGTRLTVV.

Details on this clone: Other DNA variants within this sample encode the same CDR3. The V call is TRBV10-3, the J call TRBJ1-2; TRBD1 aligns across 9 bases. V shed 3 bases, J shed 6 bases, and the junction held 5 bases outside the gene matches. The CDR3 runs to 14 residues. Germline-derived CDR1 and CDR2 are ENHRY and SYGVKD. CDR3 sequence reads: CAISDKGQGDGYTF. The CDR3, as DNA: TGTGCCATCAGTGACAAGGGACAGGGAGATGGCTACACCTTC.

This chain links TRBV30 with TRBJ1-1, with D maybe TRBD1 (5 bases). CDR1 and CDR2 from the germline V gene are GTSNPN and SVGIG (reference sequence). The V end was cut by 0 bases, the J end by 5 bases, with 10 bases between. The CDR3 spans 13 residues. The CDR3 reads CAWSVGVRTEAFF. In DNA, the CDR3 is TGTGCCTGGAGTGTAGGGGTTCGTACTGAAGCTTTCTTT.

The chain has TRBV5-1 and TRBJ1-2, with D maybe TRBD1 (6 bases). Per germline, CDR1 SGHRS and CDR2 YFSETQ. The V gene lost 4 bases and the J gene lost 8 bases, with 15 bases spanning the gap. CDR3 length: 13 amino acids. CDR3 DNA: TGCGCCAGCAGCGATTCACAGGGACGGGGCTACACCTTC. Translated: CASSDSQGRGYTF.

The chain uses TRBV5-1 and TRBJ2-2; no clear D gene. Germline CDR1 reads SGHRS; CDR2 reads YFSETQ. The CDR3 is made up of 16 amino acids. Trimming stripped 5 bases from V and 0 bases from J, with 14 bases between. DNA for the CDR3: TGCGCCAGCAGTCTACAACTACCTTCGAACACCGGGGAGCTGTTTTTT. Protein sequence: CASSLQLPSNTGELFF. Full variable domain (remainder filled in from reference TRBV5-1 and TRBJ2-2): KAGVTQTPRYLIKTRGQQVTLSCSPISGHRSVSWYQQTPGQGLQFLFEYFSETQRNKGNFPGRFSGRQFSNSRSEMNVSTLELGDSALYLCASSLQLPSNTGELFFGEGSRLTVL.

V is TRBV7-9 and J is TRBJ2-7; D might be TRBD2 (5 bases). The CDR3 covers 14 residues. Germline V lookup: CDR1 SEHNR, CDR2 FQNEAQ (reference sequence). The V end lost 4 bases, the J end lost 3 bases, and 13 bases lay between the germline ends. Here the CDR3 reads CASSYGLPNYEQYF. CDR3 in DNA: TGTGCCAGCAGCTATGGACTTCCGAACTACGAGCAGTACTTC.

The CDR3 region is CASRSGQGAEQFF. The CDR3 coding sequence is TGTGCCAGCAGGTCGGGACAGGGGGCTGAGCAGTTCTTC. The rearrangement joins TRBV7-9 to TRBJ2-1, with 12 bases matching TRBD1. The CDR3 length is 13 residues. After removal of 6 bases from V and 9 bases from J, the junction contained 3 bases not matched to a gene. The germline V gene has CDR1 SEHNR and CDR2 FQNEAQ (reference sequence).

The V call is TRBV28, the J call TRBJ2-7, with 16 bases identical to TRBD2. The CDR3 consists of 19 residues. V lost 5 bases, J lost 4 bases, and 14 bases stayed unmatched. Per germline, CDR1 MDHEN and CDR2 SYDVKM. This CDR3 is CASSPSPGLAGGRSYEQYF. The CDR3 DNA follows: TGTGCCAGCAGTCCGTCCCCGGGACTAGCGGGAGGGCGCTCATACGAGCAGTACTTC.

This rearrangement joins TRBV18 to TRBJ1-2, with 8 bases aligning to TRBD1. The CDR3 has 16 residues. Germline V gene sequence: CDR1 KGHSH, CDR2 LQKENI. The J segment lost 8 bases and the V segment lost 2 bases, leaving 13 bases of the junction unmatched. This CDR3 is CASSPGSGTGKSGYTF. The DNA for the CDR3 is TGTGCCAGCTCACCAGGTTCGGGGACAGGAAAATCCGGCTACACCTTC.

The chain recombines TRBV6-5 with TRBJ1-2, with D hard to call. The CDR3 is 12 amino acids. With 10 bases removed from V and 8 bases from J, the gap between germline ends came to 17 bases. Germline assignment: CDR1 MNHEY and CDR2 SVGAGI. The CDR3 sequence: CATYSQLLGYTF. The CDR3 DNA follows: TGTGCCACGTATTCACAGTTACTCGGCTACACCTTC.

The chain has TRBV18 and TRBJ2-1; D might be TRBD1 (5 bases). Trimming stripped 2 bases from V and 6 bases from J, with 11 bases between. The germline CDR1 and CDR2 sequences are KGHSH and LQKENI. There are 14 residues in the CDR3. The CDR3 spells CASSPEQGRNEQFF. The CDR3 nucleotides are TGTGCCAGCTCACCAGAGCAGGGTCGCAATGAGCAGTTCTTC.

The rearrangement uses TRBV5-6 and TRBJ1-5, with D perhaps TRBD1 (5 bases). The CDR3 sequence is 15 residues long. Trimming left V 2 bases short and J 1 base short, with 10 bases between. CDR1 and CDR2 from the germline V gene are SGHDT and YYEEEE. CDR3 sequence: CASSFDWGSNQPQHF. The CDR3 DNA follows: TGTGCCAGCAGCTTCGACTGGGGCAGCAATCAGCCCCAGCATTTT.

V usage is TRBV19 and J usage is TRBJ1-1; TRBD1 matches 11 bases. This CDR3 region has 14 residues. Unmatched junction bases numbered 12, after V lost 7 bases and J lost 11 bases. Germline V gene data show CDR1 as LNHDA and CDR2 as SQIVND (reference sequence). CDR3 residues: CASKVRGQGALAFF. In nucleotides, the CDR3 is TGTGCCAGTAAGGTCCGAGGACAGGGGGCCCTCGCTTTCTTT.

CDR3 loop: CASSQVRTASNYGYTF. The CDR3 region has the DNA TGTGCCAGCAGCCAAGTCAGGACAGCCTCTAACTATGGCTACACCTTC. The chain couples TRBV14 to TRBJ1-2; a weak D match, TRBD1 (6 bases). This CDR3 comprises 16 residues. Germline V lookup: CDR1 SGHDN, CDR2 FVKESK. Trimming shortened V by 1 base and J by 0 bases, and 12 bases separated the two germline ends.

The chain combines TRBV18 with TRBJ1-5, with TRBD1 matching 7 bases. V lost 5 bases, J lost 3 bases, and 13 bases stayed unmatched. Germline CDR1 KGHSH, CDR2 LQKENI. The CDR3 sequence is 17 residues long. The CDR3 DNA reads TGTGCCAGCTCAACCAGAAGACAGGGAGATGACAATCAGCCCCAGCATTTT. Translating gives CASSTRRQGDDNQPQHF.

This chain joins TRBV2 and TRBJ1-4; D is unclear. CDR3 size: 16 residues. V was trimmed by 2 bases and J by 0 bases, leaving 10 bases between them. The V gene's germline CDR1 is SNHLY and CDR2 FYNNEI. For the CDR3, the DNA is TGTGCCAGCAGTGAAACCGATCCAGCAACTAATGAAAAACTGTTTTTT. It specifies CASSETDPATNEKLFF.

The rearrangement links TRBV2 to TRBJ2-3; 8 nucleotides agree with TRBD2. With V trimmed by 3 bases and J by 2 bases, 1 base remained unmatched. There are 14 residues in the CDR3. In germline, CDR1 is SNHLY, CDR2 FYNNEI. The CDR3 DNA follows: TGTGCCAGCAGTGACGGGGGGGCCACAGATACGCAGTATTTT. Amino acid sequence: CASSDGGATDTQYF.